A selection of T cell receptor beta chains follows, all from one sample in a study of PD-1 blockade in classical Hodgkin lymphoma. Some clones are missing from TCRdb's copy, which holds only in-frame ones; the method was immunoSEQ multiplex PCR. This sample has about 76,000 clones, with roughly nine tenths found just once. Source: peripheral blood mononuclear cells (PBMCs), taken at baseline. All receptors come from a human donor with classical Hodgkin lymphoma. Each CDR3 is given with its conserved first and last residue. D genes are given only for firm matches. Rows may omit the clone size; those that give it use once, few, many or a size class.

d_call,v_call,clone_size,j_call,cdr3_length,cdr3_aa,cdr3_nt
TRBD2,TRBV10-1,.,TRBJ2-1,15,CASSPGGTSGNEQFF,TGCGCCAGCAGCCCCGGGGGGACTAGCGGGAATGAGCAGTTCTTC
TRBD1,TRBV19,.,TRBJ1-1,17,CASSTHRQGATGTEAFF,TGTGCCAGTAGTACACATAGACAGGGGGCGACGGGGACTGAAGCTTTCTTT
.,TRBV27,.,TRBJ2-1,14,CASSLDGTYNEQFF,TGTGCCAGCAGTTTAGACGGAACCTACAATGAGCAGTTCTTC
.,TRBV7-9,.,TRBJ2-7,12,CASSFILYEQYF,TGTGCCAGCAGCTTCATACTTTACGAGCAGTACTTC
.,TRBV5-5,.,TRBJ1-3,16,CASSLNRGGAGNTIYF,TGTGCCAGCAGCTTGAATAGGGGAGGTGCTGGAAACACCATATATTTT
TRBD1,TRBV27,.,TRBJ2-7,15,CASSAGTGVRYEQYF,TGTGCCAGCAGTGCCGGGACAGGGGTTCGCTACGAGCAGTACTTC
TRBD1,TRBV7-9,.,TRBJ2-7,15,CASSASGQGRWEQYF,TGTGCCAGCAGCGCGTCGGGACAGGGGCGGTGGGAGCAGTACTTC
.,TRBV6-5,.,TRBJ1-4,12,CASRGVGEKLFF,TGTGCCAGCAGGGGCGTAGGCGAAAAACTGTTTTTT
.,TRBV6-5,.,TRBJ2-3,16,CASSSTRDISSDTQYF,TGTGCCAGCAGTTCCACTCGGGATATCAGCTCAGATACGCAGTATTTT
.,TRBV5-3,.,TRBJ1-5,14,CARSQDRNSQPQHF,TGTGCCAGAAGCCAGGACAGAAACAGTCAGCCCCAGCATTTT
.,TRBV5-6,.,TRBJ1-3,15,CASSSLGASGNTIYF,TGTGCCAGCAGCTCTTTGGGGGCCTCTGGAAACACCATATATTTT
TRBD1,TRBV10-3,once,TRBJ2-7,13,CAIQGAKLYEQYF,TGTGCCATCCAGGGGGCGAAACTCTACGAGCAGTACTTC
TRBD2,TRBV19,.,TRBJ2-7,15,CASSMLAGSSYEQYF,TGTGCCAGTAGTATGCTAGCGGGTTCCTCCTACGAGCAGTACTTC
.,TRBV5-1,.,TRBJ2-2,17,CASSWLGGPSNTGELFF,TGCGCCAGCAGCTGGCTTGGGGGGCCGTCGAACACCGGGGAGCTGTTTTTT
.,TRBV5-1,.,TRBJ2-7,15,CASSLGGPPMGEQYF,TGCGCCAGCAGCTTGGGTGGGCCCCCTATGGGGGAGCAGTACTTC